What follows are 30 T cell receptor beta chains derived from one specimen sequenced in a study of T cells in Graves' hyperthyroidism and ophthalmopathy. Regions amplified from RNA transcripts were the TCR beta CDR3 regions. During a first-round RT-PCR of the TCR CDR3, the HTBI primer set was used. TCRdb reprocessed the multiplex PCR reads with MiXCR, giving one entry per CDR3 protein. The table includes 390,000 or so distinct CDR3 sequences, roughly 14% detected once. Sequencing was done on a sample of blood. All receptors come from a man between 18 and 35 years old with Graves' ophthalmopathy.

This clonotype showed up many times. J is TRBJ2-5 and V is TRBV15; 11 bases match TRBD2. Germline V lookup: CDR1 LNHNV, CDR2 YYDKDF (reference sequence). This CDR3 region has 14 residues. V lost 4 bases to trimming and J lost 5 bases; unmatched junction nucleotides: 3. The CDR3 here is CATSIAGGHETQYF. The CDR3 DNA reads TGTGCCACCAGCATAGCGGGGGGGCACGAGACCCAGTACTTC.

This clonotype was counted at least ten times. The chain carries TRBV5-1 and TRBJ1-3; TRBD1 matches at 8 bases. Per germline, CDR1 SGHRS and CDR2 YFSETQ. The ends lost 4 bases at V and 2 bases at J; junction bases unmatched: 2. The CDR3 spans 14 residues. The CDR3 is CASSRTGTGNTIYF. The CDR3 nucleotides read TGCGCCAGCAGCCGGACAGGGACTGGAAACACCATATATTTT. The full variable domain, rest sourced from reference TRBV5-1 and TRBJ1-3, is KAGVTQTPRYLIKTRGQQVTLSCSPISGHRSVSWYQQTPGQGLQFLFEYFSETQRNKGNFPGRFSGRQFSNSRSEMNVSTLELGDSALYLCASSRTGTGNTIYFGEGSWLTVV.

Many counts were recorded for this clonotype. The chain joins TRBV5-1 to TRBJ2-5; no clear D. The length of the CDR3 is 11 residues. V was clipped by 2 bases and J by 5 bases, with 4 bases between them. CDR1 and CDR2 from the germline V gene are SGHRS and YFSETQ. CDR3: CASSLSETQYF. CDR3 sequence (DNA): TGCGCCAGCAGCTTAAGCGAGACCCAGTACTTC.

This clonotype was detected many times. This chain joins TRBV6-2 or TRBV6-3 and TRBJ1-1; D not certain. The CDR3 consists of 13 residues. V shed 6 bases and J shed 4 bases, with 12 bases lying between them. The V gene's germline CDR1 is MNHEY and CDR2 SVGEGT. The CDR3 coding sequence is TGTGCCAGCAGGGGCACAGCAACCACTGAAGCTTTCTTT. Protein sequence: CASRGTATTEAFF.

To note about this clonotype: This could be a read error, since a much larger clone is one nucleotide away. Without the conserved terminal phenylalanine or tryptophan, this CDR3 likely stems from a read error. The chain is built from TRBV12-3 or TRBV12-4 and TRBJ1-5; D remains unclear. CDR3 length: 17 amino acids. The germline V and J ends were trimmed by 6 bases and 1 base, with 19 bases remaining between them. CDR3 sequence reads: CASSNPHQTGSNQPQHL. CDR3 bases: TGTGCCAGCAGCAATCCCCACCAGACTGGGAGCAATCAGCCCCAGCATCTT.

The rearrangement joins TRBV7-9 to TRBJ2-7; 7 nucleotides match TRBD1. V gave up 6 bases and J gave up 2 bases; unmatched junction bases: 10. Germline V gene lookup returns CDR1 SEHNR and CDR2 FQNEAQ (reference sequence). The CDR3 totals 15 residues. The CDR3 sequence: CASSTGDRATYEQYF. The CDR3 nucleotides read TGTGCCAGCAGTACCGGGGACAGAGCAACCTACGAGCAGTACTTC.

This clonotype was detected many times. The chain has TRBV20-1 and TRBJ2-7; 12 bases are a match to TRBD2. CDR1 is DFQATT, CDR2 SNEGSKA, per germline (reference sequence). The CDR3 contains 15 residues. V dropped 2 bases and J dropped 6; count of bases not matched to a gene: 8. The CDR3 reads CSARPGTSGPREQYF. The CDR3 nucleotides read TGCAGTGCTAGACCCGGGACTAGCGGGCCCCGCGAGCAGTACTTC.

This clonotype showed up just a few times. The chain links TRBV6-1 to TRBJ2-3; a possible D gene is TRBD2 (6 bases). The CDR3 runs 13 residues. Trimming removed 6 bases at V and 1 base at J, with 8 bases between. Germline values: CDR1 MNHNS, CDR2 SASEGT. The CDR3 here is CASSWGGTDTQYF. For the CDR3, the DNA is TGTGCCAGCAGCTGGGGGGGCACAGATACGCAGTATTTT.

This clonotype was found many times. J is TRBJ2-4 and V is TRBV27, with a possible D match to TRBD1 (6 bases). This CDR3 has 14 amino acids. Germline CDR1 MNHEY, CDR2 SMNVEV (reference sequence). V was pared by 0 bases and J by 8 bases, with 11 bases between. The CDR3 DNA sequence: TGTGCCAGCAGTTTATCGTCCAGGGGTGACATTCAGTACTTC. It translates to CASSLSSRGDIQYF.

This clonotype was picked up many times. V usage is TRBV3-1 and J usage is TRBJ1-3, with 7 nucleotides matching TRBD1. Germline CDR1 is LGHDT and CDR2 is YNNKEL (reference sequence). There are 11 residues in the CDR3. Unmatched junction bases numbered 9, after V lost 7 bases and J lost 15 bases. CDR3 protein: CASTTEGQRYF. The CDR3 DNA is TGTGCCAGCACCACAGAGGGACAGCGATATTTT.

This clonotype was seen repeatedly, ten times or more. The chain joins TRBV13 to TRBJ1-5, with D unclear. V was clipped by 2 bases and J by 6 bases, with 8 bases between them. Germline V gene sequence: CDR1 PRHDT, CDR2 FYEKMQ (reference sequence). The CDR3 is made up of 13 amino acids. Here the CDR3 reads CASSLRTSQPQHF. CDR3 nucleotides: TGTGCCAGCAGCTTAAGGACTTCTCAGCCCCAGCATTTT.

This clonotype was observed many times. The J gene is TRBJ2-5, the V gene TRBV15; D unresolved. The CDR3 has 13 amino acids. V shed 0 bases and J shed 4 bases, with 6 bases lying between them. The V gene's germline CDR1 is LNHNV and CDR2 YYDKDF (reference sequence). For the CDR3, the DNA is TGTGCCACCAGCAGAGATCTGGTAGAGACCCAGTACTTC. This codes for CATSRDLVETQYF.

This clonotype was recorded at least ten times. This sequence joins TRBV14 and TRBJ2-7; D is perhaps TRBD2 (5 bases). V lost 5 bases, J lost 3 bases, and 17 bases lay in between. The CDR3 is 15 amino acids. Per the germline V gene, CDR1 is SGHDN and CDR2 is FVKESK. Here the CDR3 reads CASSYSQDWDYEQYF. The DNA of the CDR3 is TGTGCCAGCAGCTACTCCCAGGACTGGGACTACGAGCAGTACTTC.

This clonotype was detected ten times or more. The chain employs TRBV6-1 and TRBJ1-1; D uncertain. Between the trimmed V and J ends, which lost 0 bases and 4 bases, there was a span of 6 bases. This CDR3 contains 13 residues. In germline, CDR1 is MNHNS, CDR2 SASEGT. The CDR3 bases are TGTGCCAGCAGTGAAGCGACCAGCACTGAAGCTTTCTTT. This encodes CASSEATSTEAFF.

As for this clonotype: The junction does not match germline at one end; this may be a read error. The chain couples TRBV12-3 or TRBV12-4 to TRBJ1-2; no clear D gene. The CDR3 spans 13 residues. CDR3 residues: CASSLELPYGCTF. The CDR3 coding sequence is TGTGCCAGCAGTCTAGAGCTACCCTATGGCTGCACCTTC.

Ten or more counts support this clonotype. The V gene is TRBV5-1, the J gene TRBJ1-1; weak D call: TRBD1 (5 bases). V was pared by 0 bases and J by 0 bases, with 9 bases between. Germline V gene data show CDR1 as SGHRS and CDR2 as YFSETQ. This CDR3 has 15 residues. DNA of the CDR3: TGCGCCAGCAGCTTGGGACAGAATTTGAACACTGAAGCTTTCTTT. Translating gives CASSLGQNLNTEAFF.

The genes are TRBV6-1 and TRBJ1-2, with TRBD1 as a possible D gene (6 bases). Looked up from germline, CDR1 is MNHNS and CDR2 is SASEGT. The CDR3 covers 14 residues. Trimming removed 7 bases from V and 8 bases from J, with 20 bases in between. This CDR3 reads CASIGGGGARGYTF. The CDR3 DNA sequence: TGTGCCAGCATCGGGGGTGGGGGGGCGAGAGGCTACACCTTC.

This sequence joins TRBV25-1 and TRBJ1-3; D gene ambiguous. Germline values: CDR1 MGHDK, CDR2 SYGVNS. The V gene lost 7 bases and the J gene lost 5 bases, with 12 bases spanning the gap. The CDR3 extends over 13 amino acids. The DNA for the CDR3 is TGTGCCAGCACCGGATCCAGGCGAAACACCATATATTTT. This codes for CASTGSRRNTIYF.

This clonotype came up a few times. The chain has TRBV5-8 and TRBJ2-5; possibly TRBD1 or TRBD2 for D (5 bases each). This CDR3 contains 15 residues. V lost 4 bases and J lost 1, with 14 bases in between. CDR1 is SGHTS, CDR2 YDEGEE, per germline. The CDR3 coding sequence is TGTGCCAGCAGCCTCCCCGAGGGGCCCCAAGAGACCCAGTACTTC. It specifies CASSLPEGPQETQYF. Drawing the rest from reference TRBV5-8 and TRBJ2-5, the complete variable domain is EAGVTQSPTHLIKTRGQQATLRCSPISGHTSVYWYQQALGLGLQFLLWYDEGEERNRGNFPPRFSGRQFPNYSSELNVNALELEDSALYLCASSLPEGPQETQYFGPGTRLLVL.

In its sample, this clonotype was seen many times. The chain links TRBV2 to TRBJ1-3; TRBD1 might be the D (5 bases). The CDR3 totals 12 residues. With 8 bases removed from V and 4 bases from J, the gap between germline ends came to 9 bases. Germline V gene lookup returns CDR1 SNHLY and CDR2 FYNNEI. The CDR3 DNA follows: TGTGCCAGCGAGGGGACGGGAAACACCATATATTTT. It specifies CASEGTGNTIYF.

The sample holds many counts of this clonotype. The chain links TRBV28 to TRBJ2-4; no firm D call. This CDR3 is 14 amino acids long. The germline gives CDR1 MDHEN, CDR2 SYDVKM. V lost 6 bases and J 1 base, leaving 10 bases between the germline ends. The CDR3 nucleotides read TGTGCCAGCAGCAAGGGTGGGGCCAAAAACATTCAGTACTTC. The encoded protein is CASSKGGAKNIQYF.

The chain links TRBV6-9 to TRBJ2-5; D uncertain. V was clipped by 0 bases and J by 9 bases, with 11 bases between them. This CDR3 is built from 13 residues. Germline V gives CDR1 MNHGY, CDR2 SVAAGI. The DNA for the CDR3 is TGTGCCAGCAGTTATTCAGAACTTGAGGCCCAGTACTTC. Translated, it gives CASSYSELEAQYF.

In this sample, this clonotype turned up a few times. The gene calls are TRBV24-1 and TRBJ1-6; D might be TRBD1 (6 bases). CDR1 is KGHDR and CDR2 is SFDVKD in the germline V gene. This CDR3 has 15 amino acids. V dropped 2 bases and J dropped 4 bases, with 8 bases sitting between them. CDR3 DNA sequence: TGTGCCACCAGTGATTCCGGGACATATAATTCACCCCTCCACTTT. It encodes CATSDSGTYNSPLHF.

There are many counts of this clonotype. The chain carries TRBV6-5 and TRBJ2-2; maybe TRBD1 (6 bases). The germline V and J ends were trimmed by 2 bases and 6 bases, with 10 bases remaining between them. The V gene's germline CDR1 is MNHEY and CDR2 SVGAGI. There are 14 residues in the CDR3. DNA for the CDR3: TGTGCCAGCAGTTACAGCGAGGGGGCCGGGGAGCTGTTTTTT. This gives the protein CASSYSEGAGELFF.

The table lists this clonotype with many counts. The J gene is TRBJ2-7, the V gene TRBV27; D remains ambiguous. The CDR3 extends over 14 amino acids. Germline-derived CDR1 and CDR2 are MNHEY and SMNVEV (reference sequence). Trimming left V 6 bases short and J 2 bases short, with 14 bases between. CDR3 residues: CASSPERRTYEQYF. The CDR3 nucleotides are TGTGCCAGCAGCCCCGAGCGTAGGACCTACGAGCAGTACTTC.

This clonotype was recorded at least ten times. The genes are TRBV3-1 and TRBJ2-7, with D unclear. The CDR3 sequence is 14 residues long. Trimming pared 1 base from V and 5 bases from J, leaving 12 bases between. The V gene's germline CDR1 is LGHDT and CDR2 YNNKEL (reference sequence). CDR3 protein: CASSQGRPVDEQYF. In DNA form, the CDR3 reads TGTGCCAGCAGCCAAGGACGTCCAGTCGACGAGCAGTACTTC.

The table lists this clonotype with a few counts. The chain combines TRBV3-1 with TRBJ1-2; unclear D gene. CDR3 length: 14 residues. With 4 bases removed from V and 4 bases from J, the gap between germline ends came to 13 bases. CDR1 LGHDT and CDR2 YNNKEL come from the germline V gene (reference sequence). This CDR3 reads CASSPFGPLYGYTF. CDR3 sequence (DNA): TGTGCCAGCAGCCCCTTTGGACCCCTCTATGGCTACACCTTC. Combining the CDR3 with reference TRBV3-1 and TRBJ1-2 gives the whole variable domain DTAVSQTPKYLVTQMGNDKSIKCEQNLGHDTMYWYKQDSKKFLKIMFSYNNKELIINETVPNRFSPKSPDKAHLNLHINSLELGDSAVYFCASSPFGPLYGYTFGSGTRLTVV.

This clonotype was seen repeatedly, ten times or more. This chain connects TRBV20-1 to TRBJ2-7; D is perhaps TRBD1 or TRBD2 (6 bases each). The CDR3 totals 14 residues. Germline V CDR1 and CDR2: DFQATT, SNEGSKA (reference sequence). Trimming stripped 1 base from V and 2 bases from J, with 12 bases between. Here the CDR3 DNA reads TGCAGTGCTAGAGGGCGGGACAACACCTACGAGCAGTACTTC. This sequence encodes CSARGRDNTYEQYF.

V usage is TRBV24-1 and J usage is TRBJ1-2; TRBD1 aligns across 7 bases. The V segment lost 2 bases and the J segment 0 bases; nucleotides outside the gene matches: 5. Germline lookup yields CDR1 KGHDR and CDR2 SFDVKD. The CDR3 contains 16 residues. The CDR3 loop reads CATSDWRQGANYGYTF. Written as DNA, the CDR3 is TGTGCCACCAGTGATTGGAGACAGGGAGCTAACTATGGCTACACCTTC.

A few counts support this clonotype. Compared with germline, one end of the junction differs, possibly owing to a read error. The J gene is TRBJ2-7, the V gene TRBV3-1; 8 positions match TRBD2. The germline gives CDR1 LGHDT, CDR2 YNNKEL (reference sequence). The CDR3 spans 14 residues. The CDR3 bases are TGTGCCAGCAGCTTAGCGGGGACGTCCTACGAGCGGTACTTC. It codes for CASSLAGTSYERYF.